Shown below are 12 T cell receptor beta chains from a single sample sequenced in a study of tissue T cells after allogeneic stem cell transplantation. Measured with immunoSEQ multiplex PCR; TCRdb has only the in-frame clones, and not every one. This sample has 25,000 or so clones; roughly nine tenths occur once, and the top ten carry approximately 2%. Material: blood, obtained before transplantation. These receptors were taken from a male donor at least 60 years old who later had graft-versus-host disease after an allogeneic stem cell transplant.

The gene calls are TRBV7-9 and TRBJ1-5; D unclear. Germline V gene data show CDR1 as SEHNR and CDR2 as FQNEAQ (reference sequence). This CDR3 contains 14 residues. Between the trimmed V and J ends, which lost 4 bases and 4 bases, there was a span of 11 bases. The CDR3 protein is CASSSDPGNQPQHF. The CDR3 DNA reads TGTGCCAGCAGCTCAGATCCGGGAAATCAGCCCCAGCATTTT.

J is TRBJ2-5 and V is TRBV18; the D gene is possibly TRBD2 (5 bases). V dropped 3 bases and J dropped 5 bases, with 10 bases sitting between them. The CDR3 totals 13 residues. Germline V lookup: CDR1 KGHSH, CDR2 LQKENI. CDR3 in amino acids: CASSPTRSETQYF. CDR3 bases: TGTGCCAGCTCACCTACTAGGAGCGAGACCCAGTACTTC.

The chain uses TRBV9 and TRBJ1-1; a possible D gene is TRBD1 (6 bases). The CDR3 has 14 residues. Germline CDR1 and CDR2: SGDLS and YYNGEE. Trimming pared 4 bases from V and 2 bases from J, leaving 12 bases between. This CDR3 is CASSIGTINTEAFF. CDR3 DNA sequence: TGTGCCAGCAGCATCGGGACAATTAACACTGAAGCTTTCTTT.

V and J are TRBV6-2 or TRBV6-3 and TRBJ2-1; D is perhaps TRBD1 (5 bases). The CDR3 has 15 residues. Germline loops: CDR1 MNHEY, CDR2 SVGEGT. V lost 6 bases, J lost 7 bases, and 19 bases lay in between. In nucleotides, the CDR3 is TGTGCCAGCAGCCAAAGGCGTCAGGGTTGGAATGAGCAGTTCTTC. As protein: CASSQRRQGWNEQFF.

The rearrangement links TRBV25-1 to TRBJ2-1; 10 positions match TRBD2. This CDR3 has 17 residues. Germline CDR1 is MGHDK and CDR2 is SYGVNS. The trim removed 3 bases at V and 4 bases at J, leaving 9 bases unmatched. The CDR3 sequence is CASSDLPGLAKYNEQFF. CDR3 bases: TGTGCCAGCAGTGACTTACCGGGACTAGCGAAATACAATGAGCAGTTCTTC.

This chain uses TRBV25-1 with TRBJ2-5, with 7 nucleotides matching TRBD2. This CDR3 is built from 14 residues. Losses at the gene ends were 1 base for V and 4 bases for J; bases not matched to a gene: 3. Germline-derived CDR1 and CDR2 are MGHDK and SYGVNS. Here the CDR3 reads CASSEWSSGETQYF. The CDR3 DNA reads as TGTGCCAGCAGTGAATGGTCTAGCGGAGAGACCCAGTACTTC.

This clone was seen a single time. The CDR3 DNA sequence: TGTGCCAGCAGCTTGCGGGCGGCCGGGACGTATTTT. This encodes CASSLRAAGTYF. V and J are TRBV5-5 and TRBJ2-3; D tentatively reads TRBD1 or TRBD2 (5 bases each). Germline loops: CDR1 SGHKS, CDR2 YYEKEE (reference sequence). Between the trimmed V and J ends, which lost 1 base and 14 bases, there was a span of 14 bases. This CDR3 comprises 12 residues.

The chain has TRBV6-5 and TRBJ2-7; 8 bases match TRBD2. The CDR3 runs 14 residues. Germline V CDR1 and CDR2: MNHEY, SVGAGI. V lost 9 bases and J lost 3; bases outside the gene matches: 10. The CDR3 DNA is TGTGCCAGTGACTCGCGGGGGGCGTTCTACGAGCAGTACTTC. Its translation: CASDSRGAFYEQYF.

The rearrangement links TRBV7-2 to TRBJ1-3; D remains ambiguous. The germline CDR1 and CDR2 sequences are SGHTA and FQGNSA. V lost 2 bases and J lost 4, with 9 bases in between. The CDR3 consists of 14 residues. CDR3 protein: CASSLMVDGNTIYF. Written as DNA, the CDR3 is TGTGCCAGCAGCTTAATGGTAGACGGAAACACCATATATTTT.

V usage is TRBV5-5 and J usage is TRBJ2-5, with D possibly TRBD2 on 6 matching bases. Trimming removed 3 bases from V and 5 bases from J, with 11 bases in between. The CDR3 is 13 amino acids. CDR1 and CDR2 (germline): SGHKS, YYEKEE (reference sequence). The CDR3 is CASSWGVGETQYF. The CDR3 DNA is TGTGCCAGCAGCTGGGGGGTCGGGGAGACCCAGTACTTC.

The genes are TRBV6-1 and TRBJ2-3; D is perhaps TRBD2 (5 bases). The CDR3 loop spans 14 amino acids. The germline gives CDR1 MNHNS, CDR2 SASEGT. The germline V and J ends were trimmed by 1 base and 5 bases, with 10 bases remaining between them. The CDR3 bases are TGTGCCAGCAGTGAAGGGGGTCGGGGAGATACGCAGTATTTT. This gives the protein CASSEGGRGDTQYF.

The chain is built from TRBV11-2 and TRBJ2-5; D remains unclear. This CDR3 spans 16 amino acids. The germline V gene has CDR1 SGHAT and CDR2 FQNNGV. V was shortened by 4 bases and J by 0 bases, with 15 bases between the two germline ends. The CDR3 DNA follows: TGTGCCAGCAGCTCGAGAATTTCCCTGTACCAAGAGACCCAGTACTTC. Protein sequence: CASSSRISLYQETQYF.